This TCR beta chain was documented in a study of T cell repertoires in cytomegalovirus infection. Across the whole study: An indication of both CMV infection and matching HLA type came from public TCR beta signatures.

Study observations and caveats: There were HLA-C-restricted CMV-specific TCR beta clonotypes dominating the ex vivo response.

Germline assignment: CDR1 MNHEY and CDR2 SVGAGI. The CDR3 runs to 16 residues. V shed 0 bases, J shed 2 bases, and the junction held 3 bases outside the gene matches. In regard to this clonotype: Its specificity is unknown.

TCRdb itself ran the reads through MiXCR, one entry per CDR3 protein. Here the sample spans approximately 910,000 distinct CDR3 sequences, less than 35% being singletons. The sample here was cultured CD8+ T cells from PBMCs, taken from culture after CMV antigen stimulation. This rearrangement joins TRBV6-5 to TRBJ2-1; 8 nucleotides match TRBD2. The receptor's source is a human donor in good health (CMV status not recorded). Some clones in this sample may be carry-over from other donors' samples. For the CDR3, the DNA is TGTGCCAGCAGTTACTCCCGGCGGGGGGCCTACAATGAGCAGTTCTTC. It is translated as CASSYSRRGAYNEQFF.